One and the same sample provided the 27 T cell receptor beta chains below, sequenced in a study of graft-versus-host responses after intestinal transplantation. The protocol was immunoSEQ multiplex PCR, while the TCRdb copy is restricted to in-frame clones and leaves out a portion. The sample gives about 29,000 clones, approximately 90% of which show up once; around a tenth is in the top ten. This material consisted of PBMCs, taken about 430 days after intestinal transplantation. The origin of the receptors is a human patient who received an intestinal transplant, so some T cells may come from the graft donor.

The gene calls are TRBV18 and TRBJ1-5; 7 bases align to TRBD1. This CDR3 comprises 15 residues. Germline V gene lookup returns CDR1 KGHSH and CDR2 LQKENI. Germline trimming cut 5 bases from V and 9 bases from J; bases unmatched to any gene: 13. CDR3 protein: CASSSIPGQSTPQHF. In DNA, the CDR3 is TGTGCCAGCTCAAGCATACCGGGACAGTCTACGCCCCAGCATTTT.

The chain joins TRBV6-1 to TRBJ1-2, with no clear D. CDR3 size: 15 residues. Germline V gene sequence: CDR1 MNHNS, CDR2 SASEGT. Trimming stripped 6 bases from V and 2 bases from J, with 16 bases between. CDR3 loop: CASRNGKAQNYGYTF. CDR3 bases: TGTGCCAGCAGAAACGGAAAGGCGCAAAACTATGGCTACACCTTC.

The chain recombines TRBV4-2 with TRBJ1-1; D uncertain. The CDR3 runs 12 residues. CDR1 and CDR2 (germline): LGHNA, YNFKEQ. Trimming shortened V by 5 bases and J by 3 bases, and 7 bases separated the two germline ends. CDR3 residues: CASSFLDTEAFF. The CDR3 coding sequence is TGTGCCAGCAGCTTTTTGGACACTGAAGCTTTCTTT.

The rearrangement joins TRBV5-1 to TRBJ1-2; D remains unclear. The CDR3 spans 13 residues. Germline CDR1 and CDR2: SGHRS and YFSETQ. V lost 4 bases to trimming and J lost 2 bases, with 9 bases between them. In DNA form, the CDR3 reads TGCGCCAGCAGCACGACTGAGAACTATGGCTACACCTTC. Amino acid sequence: CASSTTENYGYTF.

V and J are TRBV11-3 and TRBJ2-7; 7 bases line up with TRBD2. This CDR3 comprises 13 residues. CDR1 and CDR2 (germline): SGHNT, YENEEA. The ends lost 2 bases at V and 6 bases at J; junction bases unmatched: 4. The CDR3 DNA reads TGTGCCAGCAGCTTAAGGGAGGGAGCCGAGCAGTACTTC. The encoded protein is CASSLREGAEQYF.

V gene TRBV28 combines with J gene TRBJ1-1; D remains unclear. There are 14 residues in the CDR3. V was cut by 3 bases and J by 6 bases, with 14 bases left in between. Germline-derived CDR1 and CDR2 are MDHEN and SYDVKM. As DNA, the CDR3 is TGTGCCAGCAGTTTGTTTGGGTTTAGCTCTGAAGCTTTCTTT. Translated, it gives CASSLFGFSSEAFF.

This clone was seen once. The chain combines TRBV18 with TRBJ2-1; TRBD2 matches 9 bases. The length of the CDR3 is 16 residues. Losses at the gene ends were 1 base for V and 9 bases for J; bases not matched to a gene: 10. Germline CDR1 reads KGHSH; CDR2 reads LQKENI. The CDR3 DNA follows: TGTGCCAGCTCACCACTGTCCGGGACTAGCTTTTTTGAGCAGTTCTTC. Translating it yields CASSPLSGTSFFEQFF.

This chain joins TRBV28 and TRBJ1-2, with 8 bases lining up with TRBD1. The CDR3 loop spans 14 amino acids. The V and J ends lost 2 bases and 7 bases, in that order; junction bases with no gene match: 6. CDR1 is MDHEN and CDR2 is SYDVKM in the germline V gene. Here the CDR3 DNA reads TGTGCCAGCAGTTTAGTGCAGGGGGCACTTGGCTACACCTTC. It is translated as CASSLVQGALGYTF.

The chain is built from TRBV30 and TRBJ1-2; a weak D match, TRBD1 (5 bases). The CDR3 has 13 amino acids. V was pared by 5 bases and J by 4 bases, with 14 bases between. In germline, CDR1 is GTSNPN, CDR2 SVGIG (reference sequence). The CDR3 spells CAWVAGYGYGYTF. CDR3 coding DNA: TGTGCCTGGGTGGCAGGGTACGGCTATGGCTACACCTTC.

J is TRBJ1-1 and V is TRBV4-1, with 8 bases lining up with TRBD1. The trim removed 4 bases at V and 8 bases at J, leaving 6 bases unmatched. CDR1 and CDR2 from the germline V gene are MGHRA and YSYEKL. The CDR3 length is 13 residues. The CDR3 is CASSLLTGVEAFF. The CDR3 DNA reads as TGCGCCAGCAGCCTTCTGACAGGGGTAGAAGCTTTCTTT.

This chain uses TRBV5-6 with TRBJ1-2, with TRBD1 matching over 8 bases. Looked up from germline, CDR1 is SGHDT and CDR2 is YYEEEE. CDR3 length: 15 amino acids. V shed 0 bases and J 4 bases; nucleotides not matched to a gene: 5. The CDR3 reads CASSLDRDRPYGYTF. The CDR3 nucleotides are TGTGCCAGCAGCTTGGATCGGGACAGGCCCTATGGCTACACCTTC.

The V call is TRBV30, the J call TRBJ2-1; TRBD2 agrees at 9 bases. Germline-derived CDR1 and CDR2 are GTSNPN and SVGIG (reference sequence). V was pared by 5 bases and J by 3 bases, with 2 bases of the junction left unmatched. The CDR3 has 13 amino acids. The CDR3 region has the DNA TGTGCCTGGGGACTAGCGAACTACAATGAGCAGTTCTTC. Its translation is CAWGLANYNEQFF.

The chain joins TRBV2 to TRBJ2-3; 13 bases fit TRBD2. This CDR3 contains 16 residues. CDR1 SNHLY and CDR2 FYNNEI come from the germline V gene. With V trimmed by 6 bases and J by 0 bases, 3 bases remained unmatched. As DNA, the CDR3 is TGTGCCAGCAGCCCGGGACTAGCGGGGAGCACAGATACGCAGTATTTT. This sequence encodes CASSPGLAGSTDTQYF. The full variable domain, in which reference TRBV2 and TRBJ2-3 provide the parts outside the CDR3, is EPEVTQTPSHQVTQMGQEVILRCVPISNHLYFYWYRQILGQKVEFLVSFYNNEISEKSEIFDDQFSVERPDGSNFTLKIRSTKLEDSAMYFCASSPGLAGSTDTQYFGPGTRLTVL.

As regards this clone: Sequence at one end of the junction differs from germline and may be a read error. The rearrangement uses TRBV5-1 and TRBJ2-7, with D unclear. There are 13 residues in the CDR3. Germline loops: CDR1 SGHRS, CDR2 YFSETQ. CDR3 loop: CASSLAGSNEQYF. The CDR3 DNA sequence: TGCGCCAGCAGCTTGGCCGGCTCCAACGAGCAGTACTTC.

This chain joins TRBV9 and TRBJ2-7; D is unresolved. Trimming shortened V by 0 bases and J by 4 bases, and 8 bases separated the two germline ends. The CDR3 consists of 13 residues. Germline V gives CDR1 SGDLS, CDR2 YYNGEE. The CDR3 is CASSVGPLYEQYF. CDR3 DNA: TGTGCCAGCAGCGTAGGGCCACTATACGAGCAGTACTTC. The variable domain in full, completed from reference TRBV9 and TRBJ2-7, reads DSGVTQTPKHLITATGQRVTLRCSPRSGDLSVYWYQQSLDQGLQFLIQYYNGEERAKGNILERFSAQQFPDLHSELNLSSLELGDSALYFCASSVGPLYEQYFGPGTRLTVT.

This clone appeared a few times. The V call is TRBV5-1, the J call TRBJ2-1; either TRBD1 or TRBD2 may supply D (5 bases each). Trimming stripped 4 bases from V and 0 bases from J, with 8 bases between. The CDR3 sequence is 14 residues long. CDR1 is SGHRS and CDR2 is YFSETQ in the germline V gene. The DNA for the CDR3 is TGCGCCAGCAGCGGGACGAGCTCCTACAATGAGCAGTTCTTC. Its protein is CASSGTSSYNEQFF.

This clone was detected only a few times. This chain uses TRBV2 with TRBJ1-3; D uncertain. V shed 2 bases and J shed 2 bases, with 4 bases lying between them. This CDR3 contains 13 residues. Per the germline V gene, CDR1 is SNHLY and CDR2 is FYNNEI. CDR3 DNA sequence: TGTGCCAGCAGTGAACAGGCTGGAAACACCATATATTTT. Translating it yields CASSEQAGNTIYF.

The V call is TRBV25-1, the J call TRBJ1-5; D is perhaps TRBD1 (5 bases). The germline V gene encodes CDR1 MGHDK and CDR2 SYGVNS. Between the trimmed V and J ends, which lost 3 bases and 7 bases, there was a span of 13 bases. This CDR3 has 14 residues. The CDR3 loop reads CASSDIGAGQPQHF. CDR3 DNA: TGTGCCAGCAGTGATATCGGGGCGGGACAGCCCCAGCATTTT.

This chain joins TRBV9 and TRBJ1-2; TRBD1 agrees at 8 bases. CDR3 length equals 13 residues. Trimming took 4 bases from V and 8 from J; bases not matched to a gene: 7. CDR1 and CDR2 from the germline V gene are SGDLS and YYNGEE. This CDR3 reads CASSPETGVGYTF. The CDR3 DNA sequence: TGTGCCAGCAGCCCCGAGACAGGGGTAGGCTACACCTTC. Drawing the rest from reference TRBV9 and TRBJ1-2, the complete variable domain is DSGVTQTPKHLITATGQRVTLRCSPRSGDLSVYWYQQSLDQGLQFLIQYYNGEERAKGNILERFSAQQFPDLHSELNLSSLELGDSALYFCASSPETGVGYTFGSGTRLTVV.

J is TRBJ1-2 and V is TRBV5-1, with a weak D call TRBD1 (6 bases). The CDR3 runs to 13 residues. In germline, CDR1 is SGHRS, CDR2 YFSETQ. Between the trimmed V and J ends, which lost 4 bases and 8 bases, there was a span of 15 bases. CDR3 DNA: TGCGCCAGCAGCCCCTTCGAGGGGGGAGGCTACACCTTC. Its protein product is CASSPFEGGGYTF.

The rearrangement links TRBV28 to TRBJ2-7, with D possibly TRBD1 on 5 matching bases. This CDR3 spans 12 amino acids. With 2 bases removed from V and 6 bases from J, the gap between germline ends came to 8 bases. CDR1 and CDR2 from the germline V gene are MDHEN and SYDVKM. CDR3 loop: CASSLRRGEQYF. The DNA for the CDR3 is TGTGCCAGCAGTTTACGTAGGGGCGAGCAGTACTTC.

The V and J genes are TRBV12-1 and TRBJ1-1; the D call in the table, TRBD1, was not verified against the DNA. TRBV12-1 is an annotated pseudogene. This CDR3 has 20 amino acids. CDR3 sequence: CASSFALNFRCLSMNTEAFF. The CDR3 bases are TGTGCCAGCAGCTTTGCGCTAAATTTCAGGTGCCTTTCAATGAACACTGAAGCTTTCTTT.

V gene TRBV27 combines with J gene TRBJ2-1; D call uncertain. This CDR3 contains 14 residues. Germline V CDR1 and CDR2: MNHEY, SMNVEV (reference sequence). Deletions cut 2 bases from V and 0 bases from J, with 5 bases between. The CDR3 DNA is TGTGCCAGCAGTTTAATGAGCTCCTACAATGAGCAGTTCTTC. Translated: CASSLMSSYNEQFF.

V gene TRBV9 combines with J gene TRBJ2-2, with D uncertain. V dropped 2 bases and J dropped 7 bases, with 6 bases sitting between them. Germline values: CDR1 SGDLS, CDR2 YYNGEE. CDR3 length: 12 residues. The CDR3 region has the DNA TGTGCCAGCAGCGTCTCCAACGGGGAGCTGTTTTTT. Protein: CASSVSNGELFF.

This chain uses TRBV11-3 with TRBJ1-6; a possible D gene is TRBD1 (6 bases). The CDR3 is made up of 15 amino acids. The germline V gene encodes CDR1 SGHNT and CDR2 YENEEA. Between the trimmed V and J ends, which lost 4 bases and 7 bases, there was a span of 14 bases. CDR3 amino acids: CASSSLTGPNSPLHF. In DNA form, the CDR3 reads TGTGCCAGCAGCTCACTGACAGGCCCCAATTCACCCCTCCACTTT.

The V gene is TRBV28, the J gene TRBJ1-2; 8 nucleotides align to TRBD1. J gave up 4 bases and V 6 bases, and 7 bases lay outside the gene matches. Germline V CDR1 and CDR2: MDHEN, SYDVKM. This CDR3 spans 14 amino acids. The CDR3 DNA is TGTGCCAGCAGACCGACAGGGGCAAGCTATGGCTACACCTTC. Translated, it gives CASRPTGASYGYTF.

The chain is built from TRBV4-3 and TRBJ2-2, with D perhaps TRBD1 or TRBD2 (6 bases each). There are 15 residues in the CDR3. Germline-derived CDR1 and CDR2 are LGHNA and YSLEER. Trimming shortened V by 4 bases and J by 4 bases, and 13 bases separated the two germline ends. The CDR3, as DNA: TGCGCCAGCAGCCTGGAGGGGGGAGGCACCGGGGAGCTGTTTTTT. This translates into CASSLEGGGTGELFF.